This TCR beta chain was sequenced for a study of shared clonotypes between healthy human individuals. The CDR3 spans 20 residues. Trimming took 0 bases from V and 1 from J; bases not matched to a gene: 16. Germline V CDR1 and CDR2: MGHRA, YSYEKL. Using immunoSEQ multiplex PCR, the repertoire was profiled, and TCRdb retains in-frame clones only, with some absent. This sample carries about 2.3 million clones, 80% to 95% of them seen once, and the ten largest clones take about 0.41%. V gene TRBV4-1 combines with J gene TRBJ1-1; 8 positions agree with TRBD1. The sequencing input was naive CD4+ T cells from PBMCs. Subset indicated: CD45RA+ positively selected. This TCR derives from a man younger than 30 in good health. Some clones in this sample may be carry-over from other donors' samples. Here the CDR3 reads CASSQEGGTGRTMGNTEAFF. DNA for the CDR3: TGCGCCAGCAGCCAAGAAGGGGGGACAGGCAGAACAATGGGGAACACTGAAGCTTTCTTT.